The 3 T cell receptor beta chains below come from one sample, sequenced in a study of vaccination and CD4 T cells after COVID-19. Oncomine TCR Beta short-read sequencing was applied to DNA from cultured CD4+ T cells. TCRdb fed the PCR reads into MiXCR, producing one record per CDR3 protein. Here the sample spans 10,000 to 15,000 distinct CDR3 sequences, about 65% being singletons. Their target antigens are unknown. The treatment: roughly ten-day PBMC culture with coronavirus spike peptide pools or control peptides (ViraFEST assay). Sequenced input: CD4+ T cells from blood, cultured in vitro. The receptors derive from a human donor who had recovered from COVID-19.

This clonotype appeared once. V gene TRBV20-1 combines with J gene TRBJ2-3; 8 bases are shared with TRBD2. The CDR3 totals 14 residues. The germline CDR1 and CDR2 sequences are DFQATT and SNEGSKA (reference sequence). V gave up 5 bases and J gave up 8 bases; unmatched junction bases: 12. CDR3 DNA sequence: TGCAGTGCTCTGGGACTAGTTTCTCGGGGTACGCAGTATTTT. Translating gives CSALGLVSRGTQYF.

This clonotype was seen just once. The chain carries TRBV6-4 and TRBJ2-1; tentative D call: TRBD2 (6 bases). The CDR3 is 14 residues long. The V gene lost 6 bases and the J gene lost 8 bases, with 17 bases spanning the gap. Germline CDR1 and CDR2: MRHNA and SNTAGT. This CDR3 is CASSPGLLFDEQFF. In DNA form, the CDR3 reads TGTGCCAGCAGCCCGGGACTGTTGTTCGATGAGCAGTTCTTC.

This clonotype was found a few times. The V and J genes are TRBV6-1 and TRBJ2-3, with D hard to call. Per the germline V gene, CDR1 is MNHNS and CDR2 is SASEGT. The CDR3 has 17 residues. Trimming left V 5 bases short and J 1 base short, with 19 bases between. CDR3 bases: TGTGCCAGCAGTCCCCGTCGGCCAGCCCTTGGCACAGATACGCAGTATTTT. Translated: CASSPRRPALGTDTQYF.